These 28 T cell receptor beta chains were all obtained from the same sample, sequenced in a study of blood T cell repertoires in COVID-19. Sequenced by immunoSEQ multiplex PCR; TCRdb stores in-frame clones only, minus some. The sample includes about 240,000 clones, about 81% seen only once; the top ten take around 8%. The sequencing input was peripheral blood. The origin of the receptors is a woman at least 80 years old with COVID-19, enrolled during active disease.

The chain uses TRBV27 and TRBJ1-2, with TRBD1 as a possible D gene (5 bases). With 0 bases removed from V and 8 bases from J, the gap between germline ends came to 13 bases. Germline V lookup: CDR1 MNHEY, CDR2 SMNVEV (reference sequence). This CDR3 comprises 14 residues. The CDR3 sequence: CASSLSSGHGGYTF. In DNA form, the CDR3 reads TGTGCCAGCAGTTTATCATCAGGGCATGGCGGCTACACCTTC.

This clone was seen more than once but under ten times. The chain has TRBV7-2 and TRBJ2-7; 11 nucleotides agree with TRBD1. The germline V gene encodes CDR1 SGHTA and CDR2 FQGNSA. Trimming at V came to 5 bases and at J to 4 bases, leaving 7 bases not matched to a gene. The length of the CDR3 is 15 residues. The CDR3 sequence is CASSLGQGAIYEQYF. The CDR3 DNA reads TGTGCCAGCAGCCTAGGACAGGGGGCGATATACGAGCAGTACTTC.

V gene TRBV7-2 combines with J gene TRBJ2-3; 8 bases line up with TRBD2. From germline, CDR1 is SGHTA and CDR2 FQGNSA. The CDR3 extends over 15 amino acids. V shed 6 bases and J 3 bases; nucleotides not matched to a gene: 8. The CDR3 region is CASSSAGVRTDTQYF. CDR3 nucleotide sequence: TGTGCCAGCAGTTCAGCGGGAGTGAGGACAGATACGCAGTATTTT.

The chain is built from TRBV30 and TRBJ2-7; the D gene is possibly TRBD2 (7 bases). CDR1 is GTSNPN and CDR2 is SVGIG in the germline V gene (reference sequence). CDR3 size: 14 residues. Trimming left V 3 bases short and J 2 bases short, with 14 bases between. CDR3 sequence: CAWRVAGATYEQYF. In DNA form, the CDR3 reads TGTGCCTGGAGAGTCGCGGGGGCGACCTACGAGCAGTACTTC.

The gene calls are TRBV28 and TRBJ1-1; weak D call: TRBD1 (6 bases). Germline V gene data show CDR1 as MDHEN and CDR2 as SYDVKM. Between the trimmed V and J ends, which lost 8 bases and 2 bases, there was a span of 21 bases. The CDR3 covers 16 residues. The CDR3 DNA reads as TGTGCCAGCCTAGGCCAGGCCCCAGGGGATAACACTGAAGCTTTCTTT. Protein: CASLGQAPGDNTEAFF.

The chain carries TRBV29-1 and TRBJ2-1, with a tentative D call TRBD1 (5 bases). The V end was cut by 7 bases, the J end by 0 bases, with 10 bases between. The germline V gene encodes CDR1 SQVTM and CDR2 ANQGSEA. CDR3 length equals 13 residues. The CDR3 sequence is CSAIGASYNEQFF. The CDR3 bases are TGCAGCGCTATAGGGGCCTCCTACAATGAGCAGTTCTTC.

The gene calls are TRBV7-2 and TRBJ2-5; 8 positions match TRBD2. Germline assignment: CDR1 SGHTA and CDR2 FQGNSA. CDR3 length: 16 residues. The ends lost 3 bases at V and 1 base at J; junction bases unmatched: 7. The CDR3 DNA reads TGTGCCAGCAGCTTCGGCCTAGCGGGCCCCCAAGAGACCCAGTACTTC. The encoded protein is CASSFGLAGPQETQYF.

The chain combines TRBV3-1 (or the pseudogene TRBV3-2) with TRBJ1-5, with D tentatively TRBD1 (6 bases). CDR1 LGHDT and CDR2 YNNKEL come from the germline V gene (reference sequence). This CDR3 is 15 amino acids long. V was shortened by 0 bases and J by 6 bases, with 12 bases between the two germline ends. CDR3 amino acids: CASSQDLQGGQPQHF. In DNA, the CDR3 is TGTGCCAGCAGCCAAGATCTACAGGGCGGTCAGCCCCAGCATTTT.

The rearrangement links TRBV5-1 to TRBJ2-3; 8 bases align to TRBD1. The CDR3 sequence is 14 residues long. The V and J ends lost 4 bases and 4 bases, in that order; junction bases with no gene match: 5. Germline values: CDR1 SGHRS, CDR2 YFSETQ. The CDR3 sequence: CASSLQGVPDTQYF. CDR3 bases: TGCGCCAGCAGCCTACAGGGGGTCCCAGATACGCAGTATTTT.

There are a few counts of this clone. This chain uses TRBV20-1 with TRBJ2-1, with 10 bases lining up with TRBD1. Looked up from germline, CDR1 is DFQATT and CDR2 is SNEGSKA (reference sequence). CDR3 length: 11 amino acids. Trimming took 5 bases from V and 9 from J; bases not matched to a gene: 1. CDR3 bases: TGCAGTGCTCGGGACAGGGGTGAGCAGTTCTTC. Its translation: CSARDRGEQFF.

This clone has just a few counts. As DNA, the CDR3 is TGTGCCAGCAGTAGCGGGAATTACAATGAGCAGTTCTTC. The encoded protein is CASSSGNYNEQFF. The chain carries TRBV6-2 or TRBV6-3 and TRBJ2-1; 7 nucleotides line up with TRBD2. The germline V gene encodes CDR1 MNHEY and CDR2 SVGEGT. J gave up 4 bases and V 5 bases, and 2 bases lay outside the gene matches. The CDR3 extends over 13 amino acids.

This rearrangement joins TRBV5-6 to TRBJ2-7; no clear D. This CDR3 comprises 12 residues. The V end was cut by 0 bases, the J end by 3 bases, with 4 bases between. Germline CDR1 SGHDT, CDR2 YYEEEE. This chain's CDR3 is CASSLGGYEQYF. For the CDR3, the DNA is TGTGCCAGCAGCTTGGGAGGCTACGAGCAGTACTTC.

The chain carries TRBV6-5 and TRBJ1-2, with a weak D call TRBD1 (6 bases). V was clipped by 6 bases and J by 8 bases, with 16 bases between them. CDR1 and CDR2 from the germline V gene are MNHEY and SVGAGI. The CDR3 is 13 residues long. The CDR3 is CASRPTGPRGYTF. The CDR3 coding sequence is TGTGCCAGCAGACCGACAGGTCCGAGAGGCTACACCTTC.

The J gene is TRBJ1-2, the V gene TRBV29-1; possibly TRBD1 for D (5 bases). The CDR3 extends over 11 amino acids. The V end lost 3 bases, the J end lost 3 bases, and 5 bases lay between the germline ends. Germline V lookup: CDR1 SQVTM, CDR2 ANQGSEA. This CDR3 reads CSVDRDYGYTF. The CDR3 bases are TGCAGCGTTGACAGGGACTATGGCTACACCTTC.

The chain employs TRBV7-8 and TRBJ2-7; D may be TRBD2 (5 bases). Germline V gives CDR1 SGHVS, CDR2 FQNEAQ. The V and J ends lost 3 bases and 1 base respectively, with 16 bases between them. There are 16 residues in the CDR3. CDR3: CASSLRASLFSYEQYF. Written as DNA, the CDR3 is TGTGCCAGCAGCTTGCGGGCTAGTCTATTTTCCTACGAGCAGTACTTC.

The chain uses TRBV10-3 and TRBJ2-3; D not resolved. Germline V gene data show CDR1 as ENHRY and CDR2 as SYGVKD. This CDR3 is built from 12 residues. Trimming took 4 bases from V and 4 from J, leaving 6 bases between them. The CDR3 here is CAISGNSDTQYF. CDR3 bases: TGTGCCATCAGTGGCAACTCAGATACGCAGTATTTT.

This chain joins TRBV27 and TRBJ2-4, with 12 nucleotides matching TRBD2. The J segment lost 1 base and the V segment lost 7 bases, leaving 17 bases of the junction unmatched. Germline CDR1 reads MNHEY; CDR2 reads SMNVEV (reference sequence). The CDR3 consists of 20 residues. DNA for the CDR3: TGTGCCAGCACCGACCGGGCTAGCGGGAGGGTCCCAGCGGCCAAAAACATTCAGTACTTC. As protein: CASTDRASGRVPAAKNIQYF.

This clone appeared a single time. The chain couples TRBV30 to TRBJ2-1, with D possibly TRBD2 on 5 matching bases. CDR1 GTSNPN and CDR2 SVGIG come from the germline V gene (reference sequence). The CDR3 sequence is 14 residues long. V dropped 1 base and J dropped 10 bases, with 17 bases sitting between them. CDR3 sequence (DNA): TGTGCCTGGAGTGCCCGTATGGGTAGGAGGGAGCAGTTCTTC. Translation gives CAWSARMGRREQFF.

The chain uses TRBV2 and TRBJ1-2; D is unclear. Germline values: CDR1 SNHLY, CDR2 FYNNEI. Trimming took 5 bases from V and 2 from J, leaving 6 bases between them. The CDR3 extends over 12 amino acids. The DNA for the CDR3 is TGTGCCAGCAGTAGAGGGAACTATGGCTACACCTTC. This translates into CASSRGNYGYTF.

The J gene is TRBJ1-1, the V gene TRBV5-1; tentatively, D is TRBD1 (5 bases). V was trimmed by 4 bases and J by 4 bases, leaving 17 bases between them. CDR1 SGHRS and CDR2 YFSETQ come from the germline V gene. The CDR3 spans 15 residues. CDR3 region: CASSRKTAMSTEAFF. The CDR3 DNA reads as TGCGCCAGCAGCCGAAAGACAGCTATGAGCACTGAAGCTTTCTTT.

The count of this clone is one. This chain's CDR3 is CASSVVRDRGRTDTQYF. CDR3 coding DNA: TGTGCCAGCAGCGTAGTACGGGACAGGGGGCGGACAGATACGCAGTATTTT. The rearrangement joins TRBV9 to TRBJ2-3; 12 bases line up with TRBD1. Germline assignment: CDR1 SGDLS and CDR2 YYNGEE. The CDR3 length is 17 residues. J gave up 3 bases and V 0 bases, and 5 bases lay outside the gene matches.

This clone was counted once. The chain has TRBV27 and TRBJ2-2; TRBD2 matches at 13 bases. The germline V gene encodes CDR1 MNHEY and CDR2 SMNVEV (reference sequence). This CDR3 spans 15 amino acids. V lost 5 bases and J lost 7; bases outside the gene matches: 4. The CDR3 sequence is CASSPRLAGGGELFF. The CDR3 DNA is TGTGCCAGCAGTCCCCGACTAGCGGGAGGCGGGGAGCTGTTTTTT.

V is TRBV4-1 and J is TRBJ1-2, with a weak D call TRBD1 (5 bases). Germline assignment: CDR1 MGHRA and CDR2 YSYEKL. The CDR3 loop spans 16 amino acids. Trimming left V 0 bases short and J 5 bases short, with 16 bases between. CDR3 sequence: CASSQEGQETRYGYTF. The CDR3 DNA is TGCGCCAGCAGCCAAGAGGGGCAGGAGACAAGGTATGGCTACACCTTC.

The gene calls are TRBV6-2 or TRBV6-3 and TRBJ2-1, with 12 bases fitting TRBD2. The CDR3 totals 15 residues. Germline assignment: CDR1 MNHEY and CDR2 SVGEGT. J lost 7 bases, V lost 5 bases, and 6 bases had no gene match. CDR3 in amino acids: CASSASGRAKNEQFF. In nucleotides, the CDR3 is TGTGCCAGCAGTGCTAGCGGGAGGGCCAAGAATGAGCAGTTCTTC.

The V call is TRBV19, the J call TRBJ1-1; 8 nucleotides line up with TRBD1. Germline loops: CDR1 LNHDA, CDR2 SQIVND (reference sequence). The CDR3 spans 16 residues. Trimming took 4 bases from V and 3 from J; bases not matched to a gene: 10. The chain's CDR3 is CASSRGPGQGDTEAFF. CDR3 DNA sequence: TGTGCCAGTAGTAGGGGACCTGGACAGGGTGACACTGAAGCTTTCTTT.

The CDR3 sequence: CASRHRGGGLGEQYF. CDR3 bases: TGTGCCAGCCGCCACCGCGGGGGGGGCTTGGGGGAGCAGTACTTC. The rearrangement uses TRBV5-6 and TRBJ2-7; 9 nucleotides line up with TRBD2. CDR1 SGHDT and CDR2 YYEEEE come from the germline V gene. Germline trimming cut 7 bases from V and 7 bases from J; bases unmatched to any gene: 15. CDR3 length: 15 amino acids.

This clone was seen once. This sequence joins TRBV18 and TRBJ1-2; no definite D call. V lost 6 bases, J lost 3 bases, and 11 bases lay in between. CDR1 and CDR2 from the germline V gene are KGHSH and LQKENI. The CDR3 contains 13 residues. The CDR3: CASSPLEHYGYTF. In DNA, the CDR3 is TGTGCCAGCTCTCCTCTGGAGCACTATGGCTACACCTTC. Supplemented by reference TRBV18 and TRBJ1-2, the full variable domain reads NAGVMQNPRHLVRRRGQEARLRCSPMKGHSHVYWYRQLPEEGLKFMVYLQKENIIDESGMPKERFSAEFPKEGPSILRIQQVVRGDSAAYFCASSPLEHYGYTFGSGTRLTVV.

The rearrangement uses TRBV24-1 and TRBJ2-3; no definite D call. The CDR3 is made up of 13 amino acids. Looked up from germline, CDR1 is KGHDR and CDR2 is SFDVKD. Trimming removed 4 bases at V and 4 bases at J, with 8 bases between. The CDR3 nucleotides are TGTGCCACCAGTGACGGGTTGTCAGATACGCAGTATTTT. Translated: CATSDGLSDTQYF.